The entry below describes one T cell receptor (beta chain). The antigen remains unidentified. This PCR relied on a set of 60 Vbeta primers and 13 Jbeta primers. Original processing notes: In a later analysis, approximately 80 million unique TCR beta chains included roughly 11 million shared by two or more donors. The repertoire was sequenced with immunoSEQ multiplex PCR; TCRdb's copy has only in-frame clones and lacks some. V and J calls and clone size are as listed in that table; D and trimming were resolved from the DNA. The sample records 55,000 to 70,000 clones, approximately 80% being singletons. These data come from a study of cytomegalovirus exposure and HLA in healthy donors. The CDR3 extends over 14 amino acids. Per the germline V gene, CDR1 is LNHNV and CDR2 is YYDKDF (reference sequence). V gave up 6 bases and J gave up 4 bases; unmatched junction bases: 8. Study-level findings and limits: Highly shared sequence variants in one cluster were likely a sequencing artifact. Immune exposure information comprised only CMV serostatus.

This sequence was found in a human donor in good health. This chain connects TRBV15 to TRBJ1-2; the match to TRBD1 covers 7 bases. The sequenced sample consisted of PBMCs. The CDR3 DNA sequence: TGTGCCACCAGTTTTGGGACAGAACTCTATGGCTACACCTTC. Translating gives CATSFGTELYGYTF.